This TCR beta chain was obtained from a study of vaccination effects on CD4 cells after COVID-19. Study-level results: Limitations: small convalescent group and missing early post-infection timepoints.

Trimming stripped 2 bases from V and 6 bases from J, with 11 bases between. The length of the CDR3 is 14 residues. Germline assignment: CDR1 WNHNN and CDR2 SYGVQD (reference sequence). Comment on this clone: Its specificity is not known.

In the ViraFEST assay, antigen-specific CD4+ clonotypes were identified by expansion after peptide-pool stimulation. Scientists isolated CD4+ T cells after a roughly 9-day culture period ended. Nucleocapsid antibodies stayed negative before and after vaccination, showing no earlier SARS-CoV-2 infection. Data came from immunoSEQ multiplex PCR; TCRdb stores just in-frame clones and leaves some out. The table has roughly 76,000 clones, approximately 81% seen once. This TCR derives from a human donor who received a COVID-19 vaccine. J is TRBJ2-1 and V is TRBV10-1, with a tentative D call TRBD2 (5 bases). This material consisted of CD4+ T cells from PBMCs cultured with HCoV-229E spike peptides, taken before COVID-19 vaccination. CDR3 nucleotide sequence: TGCGCCAGCAGTGAGCCCCTAGCCAGCAATGAGCAGTTCTTC. This translates into CASSEPLASNEQFF.